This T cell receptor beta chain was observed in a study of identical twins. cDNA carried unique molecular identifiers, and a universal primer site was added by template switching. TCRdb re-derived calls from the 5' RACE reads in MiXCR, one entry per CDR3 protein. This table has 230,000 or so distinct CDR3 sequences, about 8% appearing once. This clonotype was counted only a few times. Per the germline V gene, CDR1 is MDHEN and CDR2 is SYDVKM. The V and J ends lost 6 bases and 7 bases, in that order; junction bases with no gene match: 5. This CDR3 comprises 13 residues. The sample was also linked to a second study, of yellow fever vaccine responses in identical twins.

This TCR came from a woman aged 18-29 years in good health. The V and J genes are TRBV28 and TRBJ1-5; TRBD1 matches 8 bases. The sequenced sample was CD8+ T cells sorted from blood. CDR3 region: CASSLQGEQPQHF. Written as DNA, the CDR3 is TGTGCCAGCAGCCTACAGGGGGAGCAGCCCCAGCATTTT.